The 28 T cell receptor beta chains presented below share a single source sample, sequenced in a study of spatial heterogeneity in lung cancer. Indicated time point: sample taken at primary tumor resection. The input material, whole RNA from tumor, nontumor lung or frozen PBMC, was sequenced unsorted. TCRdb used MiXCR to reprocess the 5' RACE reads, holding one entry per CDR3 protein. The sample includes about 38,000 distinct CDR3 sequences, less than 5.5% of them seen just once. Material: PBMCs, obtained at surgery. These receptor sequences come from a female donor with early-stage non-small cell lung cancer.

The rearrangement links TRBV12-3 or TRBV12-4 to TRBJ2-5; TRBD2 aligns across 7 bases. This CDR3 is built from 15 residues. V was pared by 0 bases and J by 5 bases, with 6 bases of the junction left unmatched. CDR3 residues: CASSLAQGLVETQYF. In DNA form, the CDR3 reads TGTGCCAGCAGTTTAGCGCAAGGACTAGTCGAGACCCAGTACTTC.

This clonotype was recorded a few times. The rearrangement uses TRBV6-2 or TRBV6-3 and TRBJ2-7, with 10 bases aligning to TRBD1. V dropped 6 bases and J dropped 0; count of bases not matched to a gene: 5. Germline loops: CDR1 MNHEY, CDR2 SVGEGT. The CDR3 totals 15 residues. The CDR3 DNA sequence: TGTGCCAGCAGCTACGGACAGGGGGGCTCCTACGAGCAGTACTTC. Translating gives CASSYGQGGSYEQYF.

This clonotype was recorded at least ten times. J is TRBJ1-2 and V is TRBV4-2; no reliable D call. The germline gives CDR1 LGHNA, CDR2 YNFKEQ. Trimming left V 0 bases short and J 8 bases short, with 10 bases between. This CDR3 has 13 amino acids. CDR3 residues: CASSQEAFFGYTF. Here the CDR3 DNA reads TGTGCCAGCAGCCAAGAGGCTTTTTTCGGCTACACCTTC.

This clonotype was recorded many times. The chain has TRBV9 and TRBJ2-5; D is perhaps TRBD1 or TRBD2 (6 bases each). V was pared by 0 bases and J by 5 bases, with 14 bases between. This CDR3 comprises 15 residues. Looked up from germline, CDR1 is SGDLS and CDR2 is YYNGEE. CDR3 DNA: TGTGCCAGCAGCGTAGGAGGGGGGCTGTCGGAGACCCAGTACTTC. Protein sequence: CASSVGGGLSETQYF.

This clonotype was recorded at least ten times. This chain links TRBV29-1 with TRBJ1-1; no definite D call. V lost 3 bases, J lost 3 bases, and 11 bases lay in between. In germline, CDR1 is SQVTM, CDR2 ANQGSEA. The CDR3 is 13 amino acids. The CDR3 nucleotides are TGCAGCGTTGATAAGGCCAGACACACTGAAGCTTTCTTT. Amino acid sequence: CSVDKARHTEAFF.

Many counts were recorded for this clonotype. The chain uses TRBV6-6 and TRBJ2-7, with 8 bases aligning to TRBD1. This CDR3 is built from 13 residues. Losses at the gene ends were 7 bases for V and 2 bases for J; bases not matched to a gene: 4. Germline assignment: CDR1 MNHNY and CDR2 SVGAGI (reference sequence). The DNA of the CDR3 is TGTGCCAGCACCGCACAGGGGGCCTACGAGCAGTACTTC. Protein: CASTAQGAYEQYF.

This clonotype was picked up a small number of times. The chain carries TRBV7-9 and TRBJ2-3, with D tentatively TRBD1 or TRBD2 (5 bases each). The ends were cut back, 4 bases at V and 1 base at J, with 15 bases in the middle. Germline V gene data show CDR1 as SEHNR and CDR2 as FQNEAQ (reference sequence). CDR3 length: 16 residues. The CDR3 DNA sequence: TGTGCCAGCAGCTCCCCGGGGCAGATCGGCACAGATACGCAGTATTTT. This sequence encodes CASSSPGQIGTDTQYF.

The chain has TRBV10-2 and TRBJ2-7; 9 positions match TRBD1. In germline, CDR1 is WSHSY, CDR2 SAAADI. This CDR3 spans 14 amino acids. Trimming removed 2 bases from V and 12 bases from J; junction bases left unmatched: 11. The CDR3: CASSEDRTGAFRYF. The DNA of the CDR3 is TGCGCCAGCAGTGAGGACCGGACAGGGGCGTTTCGGTACTTC.

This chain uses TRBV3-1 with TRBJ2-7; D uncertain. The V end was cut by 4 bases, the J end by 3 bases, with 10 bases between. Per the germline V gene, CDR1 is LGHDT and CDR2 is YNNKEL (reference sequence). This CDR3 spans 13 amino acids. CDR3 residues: CASSPRQRYEQYF. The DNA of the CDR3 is TGTGCCAGCAGCCCCCGACAACGCTACGAGCAGTACTTC.

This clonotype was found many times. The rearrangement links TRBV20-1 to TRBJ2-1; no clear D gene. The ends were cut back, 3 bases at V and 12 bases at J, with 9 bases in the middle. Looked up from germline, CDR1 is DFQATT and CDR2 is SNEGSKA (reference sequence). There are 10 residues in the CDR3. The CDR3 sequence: CSARGEWQFF. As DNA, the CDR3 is TGCAGTGCTAGGGGCGAGTGGCAGTTCTTC.

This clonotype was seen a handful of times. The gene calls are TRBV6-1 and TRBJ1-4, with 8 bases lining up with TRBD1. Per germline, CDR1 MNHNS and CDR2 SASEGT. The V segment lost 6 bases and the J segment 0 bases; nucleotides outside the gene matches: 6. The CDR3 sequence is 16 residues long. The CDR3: CASSARQGTTNEKLFF. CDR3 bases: TGTGCCAGCAGCGCACGACAGGGGACAACTAATGAAAAACTGTTTTTT.

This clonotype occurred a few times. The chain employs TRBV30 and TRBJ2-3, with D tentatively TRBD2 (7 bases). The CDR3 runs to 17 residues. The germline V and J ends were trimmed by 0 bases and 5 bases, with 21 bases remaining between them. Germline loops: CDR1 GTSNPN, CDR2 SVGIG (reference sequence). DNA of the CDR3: TGTGCCTGGAGTGTAGGGGCGGGGGCTTTCTCGCGAGATACGCAGTATTTT. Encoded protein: CAWSVGAGAFSRDTQYF.

CDR3 amino acids: CASSLSVGKLFF. The CDR3 DNA reads TGTGCCAGCAGCTTGAGCGTTGGAAAACTGTTTTTT. This rearrangement joins TRBV5-6 to TRBJ1-4; D is uncertain. The CDR3 has 12 residues. Germline V CDR1 and CDR2: SGHDT, YYEEEE. V lost 1 base and J 10 bases, leaving 8 bases between the germline ends.

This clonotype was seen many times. CDR3 bases: TGTGCCAGCAGTGGAGGTTCGGATCGCAATCAGCCCCAGCATTTT. It is translated as CASSGGSDRNQPQHF. J is TRBJ1-5 and V is TRBV2; no clear D gene. Deletions cut 4 bases from V and 2 bases from J, with 12 bases between. Germline V gene lookup returns CDR1 SNHLY and CDR2 FYNNEI. This CDR3 region has 15 residues.

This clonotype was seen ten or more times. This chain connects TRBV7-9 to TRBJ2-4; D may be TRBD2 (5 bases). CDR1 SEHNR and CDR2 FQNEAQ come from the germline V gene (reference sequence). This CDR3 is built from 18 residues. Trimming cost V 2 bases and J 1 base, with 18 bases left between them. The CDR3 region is CASSLFPGSRRAKNIQYF. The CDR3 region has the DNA TGTGCCAGCAGCTTATTCCCAGGCAGCCGGAGGGCCAAAAACATTCAGTACTTC.

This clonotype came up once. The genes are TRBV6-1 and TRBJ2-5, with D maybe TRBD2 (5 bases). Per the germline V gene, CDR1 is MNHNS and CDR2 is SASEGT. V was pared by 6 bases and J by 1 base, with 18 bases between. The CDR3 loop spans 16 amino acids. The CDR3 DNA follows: TGTGCCAGCAGACAAGCTGTCTTGGACTCCCAAGAGACCCAGTACTTC. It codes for CASRQAVLDSQETQYF.

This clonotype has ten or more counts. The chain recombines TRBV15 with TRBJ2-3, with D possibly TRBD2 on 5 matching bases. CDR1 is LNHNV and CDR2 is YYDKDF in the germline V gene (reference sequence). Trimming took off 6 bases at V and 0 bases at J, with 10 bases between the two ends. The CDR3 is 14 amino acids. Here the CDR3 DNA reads TGTGCCACCAGAGAGGACTTTAGCACAGATACGCAGTATTTT. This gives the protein CATREDFSTDTQYF.

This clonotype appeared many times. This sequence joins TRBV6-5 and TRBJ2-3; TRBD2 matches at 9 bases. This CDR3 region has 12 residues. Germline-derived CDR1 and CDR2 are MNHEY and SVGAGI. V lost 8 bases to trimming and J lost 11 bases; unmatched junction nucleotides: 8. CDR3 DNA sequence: TGTGCCAGCGCGGGGGGGGGTCCCGAGCAGTATTTT. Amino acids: CASAGGGPEQYF.

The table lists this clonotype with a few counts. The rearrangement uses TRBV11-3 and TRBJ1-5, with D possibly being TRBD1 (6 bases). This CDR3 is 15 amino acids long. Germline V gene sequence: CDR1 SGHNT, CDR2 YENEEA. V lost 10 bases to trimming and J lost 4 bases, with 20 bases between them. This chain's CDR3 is CATLRGGGGNQPQHF. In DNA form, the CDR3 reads TGTGCCACACTGAGAGGGGGAGGAGGGAATCAGCCCCAGCATTTT.

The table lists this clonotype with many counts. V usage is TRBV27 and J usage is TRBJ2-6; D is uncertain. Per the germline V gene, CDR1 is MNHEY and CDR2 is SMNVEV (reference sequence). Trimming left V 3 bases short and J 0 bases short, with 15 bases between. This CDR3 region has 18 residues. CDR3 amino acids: CASSFGRVGSSGANVLTF. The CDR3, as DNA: TGTGCCAGCAGTTTCGGAAGGGTGGGGTCCTCTGGGGCCAACGTCCTGACTTTC. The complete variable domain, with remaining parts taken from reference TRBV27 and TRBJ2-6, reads EAQVTQNPRYLITVTGKKLTVTCSQNMNHEYMSWYRQDPGLGLRQIYYSMNVEVTDKGDVPEGYKVSRKEKRNFPLILESPSPNQTSLYFCASSFGRVGSSGANVLTFGAGSRLTVL.

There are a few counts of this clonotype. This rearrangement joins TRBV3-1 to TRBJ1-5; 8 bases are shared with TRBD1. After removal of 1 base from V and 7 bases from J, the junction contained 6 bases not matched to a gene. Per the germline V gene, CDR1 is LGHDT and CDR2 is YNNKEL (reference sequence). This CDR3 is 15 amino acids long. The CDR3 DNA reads TGTGCCAGCAGCCAAGCCGGACAGGGCGGGCAGCCCCAGCATTTT. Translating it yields CASSQAGQGGQPQHF.

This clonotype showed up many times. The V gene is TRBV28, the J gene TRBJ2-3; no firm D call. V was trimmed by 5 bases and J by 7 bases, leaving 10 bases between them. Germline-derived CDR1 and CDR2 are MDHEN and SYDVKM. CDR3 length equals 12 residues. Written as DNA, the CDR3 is TGTGCCAGCAGTACCGATACCAATACGCAGTATTTT. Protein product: CASSTDTNTQYF.

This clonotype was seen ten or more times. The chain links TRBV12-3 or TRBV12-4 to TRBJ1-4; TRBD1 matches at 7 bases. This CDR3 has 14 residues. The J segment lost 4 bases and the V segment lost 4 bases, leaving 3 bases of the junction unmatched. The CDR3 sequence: CASSSDRVNEKLFF. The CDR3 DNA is TGTGCCAGCAGTTCAGACAGGGTTAATGAAAAACTGTTTTTT.

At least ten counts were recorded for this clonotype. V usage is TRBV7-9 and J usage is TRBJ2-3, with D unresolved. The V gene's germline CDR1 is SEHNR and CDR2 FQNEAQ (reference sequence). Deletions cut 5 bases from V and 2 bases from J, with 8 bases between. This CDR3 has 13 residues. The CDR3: CASSDGYTDTQYF. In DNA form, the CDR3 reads TGTGCCAGCAGCGACGGTTACACAGATACGCAGTATTTT. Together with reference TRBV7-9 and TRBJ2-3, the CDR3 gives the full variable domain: DTGVSQNPRHKITKRGQNVTFRCDPISEHNRLYWYRQTLGQGPEFLTYFQNEAQLEKSRLLSDRFSAERPKGSFSTLEIQRTEQGDSAMYLCASSDGYTDTQYFGPGTRLTVL.

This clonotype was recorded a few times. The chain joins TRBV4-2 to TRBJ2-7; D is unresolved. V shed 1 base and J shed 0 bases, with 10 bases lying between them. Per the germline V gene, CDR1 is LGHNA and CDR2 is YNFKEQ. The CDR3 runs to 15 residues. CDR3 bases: TGTGCCAGCAGCCAAGGTGCAGGTAGCTCCTACGAGCAGTACTTC. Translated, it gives CASSQGAGSSYEQYF.

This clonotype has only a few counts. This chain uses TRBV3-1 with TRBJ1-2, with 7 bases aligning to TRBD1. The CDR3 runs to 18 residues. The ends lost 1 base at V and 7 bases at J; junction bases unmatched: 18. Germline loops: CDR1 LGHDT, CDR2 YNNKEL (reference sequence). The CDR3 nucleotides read TGTGCCAGCAGCCAAGCTTTGGGACAGCCCCACCTGGGTCTTGGCTACACCTTC. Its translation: CASSQALGQPHLGLGYTF.

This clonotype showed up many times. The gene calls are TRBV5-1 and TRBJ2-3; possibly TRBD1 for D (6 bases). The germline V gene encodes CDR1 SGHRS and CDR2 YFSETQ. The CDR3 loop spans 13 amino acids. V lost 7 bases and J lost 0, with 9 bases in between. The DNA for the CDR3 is TGCGCCAGCTCAACAGGGAGCACAGATACGCAGTATTTT. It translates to CASSTGSTDTQYF. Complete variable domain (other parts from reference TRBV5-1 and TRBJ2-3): KAGVTQTPRYLIKTRGQQVTLSCSPISGHRSVSWYQQTPGQGLQFLFEYFSETQRNKGNFPGRFSGRQFSNSRSEMNVSTLELGDSALYLCASSTGSTDTQYFGPGTRLTVL.

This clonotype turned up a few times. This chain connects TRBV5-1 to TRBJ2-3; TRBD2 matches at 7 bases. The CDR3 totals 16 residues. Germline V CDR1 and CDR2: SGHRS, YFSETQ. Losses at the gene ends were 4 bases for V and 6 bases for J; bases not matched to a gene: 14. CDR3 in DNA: TGCGCCAGCAGCCCGCTAGCGGCCATGGCGGGGGATACGCAGTATTTT. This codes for CASSPLAAMAGDTQYF.